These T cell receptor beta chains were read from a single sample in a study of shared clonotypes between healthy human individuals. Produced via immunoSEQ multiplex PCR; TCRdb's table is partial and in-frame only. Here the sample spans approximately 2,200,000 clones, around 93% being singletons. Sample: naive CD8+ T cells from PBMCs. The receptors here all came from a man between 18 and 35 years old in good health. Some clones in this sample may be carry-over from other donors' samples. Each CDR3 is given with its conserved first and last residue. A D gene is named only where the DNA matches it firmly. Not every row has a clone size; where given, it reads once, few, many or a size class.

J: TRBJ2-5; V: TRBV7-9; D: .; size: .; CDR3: CASSLVGTKETQYF; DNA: TGTGCCAGCAGCTTAGTCGGTACCAAAGAGACCCAGTACTTC
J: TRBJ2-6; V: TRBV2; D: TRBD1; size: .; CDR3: CASSPVEQGASGANVLTF; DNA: TGTGCCAGCAGCCCGGTGGAACAGGGGGCATCGGGGGCCAACGTCCTGACTTTC
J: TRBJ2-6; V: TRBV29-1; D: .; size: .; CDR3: CSVVGLSGANVLTF; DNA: TGCAGCGTTGTAGGGCTCTCTGGGGCCAACGTCCTGACTTTC
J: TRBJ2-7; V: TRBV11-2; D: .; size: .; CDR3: CASPPGSEPPYEQYF; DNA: TGTGCCAGCCCCCCCGGGAGCGAACCCCCCTACGAGCAGTACTTC
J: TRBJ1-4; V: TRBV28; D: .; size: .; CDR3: CASSARISPGLFF; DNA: TGTGCCAGCAGTGCCAGGATTAGCCCTGGACTGTTTTTT
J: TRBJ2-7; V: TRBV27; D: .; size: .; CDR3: CASSLRGSYEQYF; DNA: TGTGCCAGCAGTTTGAGGGGGTCCTACGAGCAGTACTTC
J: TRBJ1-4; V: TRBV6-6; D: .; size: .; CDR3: CASLGIRDVNEKLFF; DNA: TGTGCCAGCCTCGGGATACGGGACGTTAATGAAAAACTGTTTTTT
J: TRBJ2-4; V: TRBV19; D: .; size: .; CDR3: CASSMGPADIQYF; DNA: TGTGCCAGTAGTATGGGTCCCGCGGACATTCAGTACTTC
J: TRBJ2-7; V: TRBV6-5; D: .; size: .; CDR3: CASSTLTDPYEQYF; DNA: TGTGCCAGCAGCACACTCACGGACCCCTACGAGCAGTACTTC
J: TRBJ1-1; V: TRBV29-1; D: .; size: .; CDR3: CSIKGDTEAFF; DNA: TGCAGCATAAAGGGTGACACTGAAGCTTTCTTT
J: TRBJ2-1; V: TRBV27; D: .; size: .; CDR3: CASRIGSPYNEQFF; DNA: TGTGCCAGCAGAATAGGCAGCCCGTACAATGAGCAGTTCTTC
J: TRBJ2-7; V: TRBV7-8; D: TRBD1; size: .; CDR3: CASSPPDRAIHEQYF; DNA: TGTGCCAGCAGCCCGCCCGACAGGGCGATCCACGAGCAGTACTTC
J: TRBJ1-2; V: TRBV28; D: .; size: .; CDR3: CASSLVPPPGAYGYTF; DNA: TGTGCCAGCAGTTTAGTCCCCCCCCCAGGGGCCTATGGCTACACCTTC
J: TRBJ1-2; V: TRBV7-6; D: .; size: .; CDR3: CASSLGGGERYGYTF; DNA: TGTGCCAGCAGCTTAGGAGGGGGTGAAAGATATGGCTACACCTTC
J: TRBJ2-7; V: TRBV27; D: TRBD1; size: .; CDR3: CASSYGQGVYEQYF; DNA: TGTGCCAGCAGCTACGGACAGGGGGTCTACGAGCAGTACTTC
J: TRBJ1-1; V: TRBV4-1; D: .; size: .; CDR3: CASSPGGNTEAFF; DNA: TGCGCCAGCAGCCCTGGGGGGAACACTGAAGCTTTCTTT
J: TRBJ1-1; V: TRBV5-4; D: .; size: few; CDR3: CASSSNTEAFF; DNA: TGTGCCAGCAGTTCCAACACTGAAGCTTTCTTT
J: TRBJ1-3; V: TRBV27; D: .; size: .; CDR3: CASSFSAGTNTIYF; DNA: TGTGCCAGCAGTTTCAGTGCAGGGACAAACACCATATATTTT
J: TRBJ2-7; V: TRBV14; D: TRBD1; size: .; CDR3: CASSRGQGEPYEQYF; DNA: TGTGCCAGCAGCCGGGGACAGGGGGAACCCTACGAGCAGTACTTC
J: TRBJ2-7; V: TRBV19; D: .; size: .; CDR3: CASSIYEGAYEQYF; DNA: TGTGCCAGTAGTATTTATGAGGGGGCCTACGAGCAGTACTTC
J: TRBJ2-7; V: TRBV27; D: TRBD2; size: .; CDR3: CASSPRGGRYEQYF; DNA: TGTGCCAGCAGTCCGCGGGGGGGGCGGTACGAGCAGTACTTC
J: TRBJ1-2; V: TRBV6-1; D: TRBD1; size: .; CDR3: CASSEVQGGYGYTF; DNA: TGTGCCAGCAGTGAAGTGCAGGGGGGCTATGGCTACACCTTC
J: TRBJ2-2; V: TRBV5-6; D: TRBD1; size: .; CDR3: CASSLNRGTGELFF; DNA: TGTGCCAGCAGCTTGAACAGGGGAACCGGGGAGCTGTTTTTT
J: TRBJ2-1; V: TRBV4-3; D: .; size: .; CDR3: CASSQDSFGGLSYNEQFF; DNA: TGCGCCAGCAGCCAAGATTCCTTTGGCGGACTCTCCTACAATGAGCAGTTCTTC
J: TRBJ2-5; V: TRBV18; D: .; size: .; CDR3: CASSPPGHPPSYQETQYF; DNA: TGTGCCAGCTCACCTCCGGGACACCCACCTTCGTACCAAGAGACCCAGTACTTC
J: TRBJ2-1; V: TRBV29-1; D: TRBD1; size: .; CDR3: CSVRTGEGGNEQFF; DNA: TGCAGCGTGAGGACAGGGGAAGGAGGCAATGAGCAGTTCTTC
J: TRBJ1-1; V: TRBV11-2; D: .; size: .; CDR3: CASSLPANTEAFF; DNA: TGTGCCAGCAGCTTACCGGCCAACACTGAAGCTTTCTTT
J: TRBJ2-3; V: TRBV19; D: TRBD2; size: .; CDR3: CASKKELGGPIDTQYF; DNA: TGTGCCAGTAAAAAGGAGTTGGGAGGGCCGATAGATACGCAGTATTTT
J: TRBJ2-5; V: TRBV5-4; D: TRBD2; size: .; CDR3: CASSLGTSGNQETQYF; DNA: TGTGCCAGCAGCCTAGGGACTAGCGGAAACCAAGAGACCCAGTACTTC
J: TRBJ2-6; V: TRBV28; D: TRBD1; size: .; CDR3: CASSPWEGGLISGANVLTF; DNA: TGTGCCAGCAGTCCCTGGGAAGGGGGCCTAATCTCTGGGGCCAACGTCCTGACTTTC
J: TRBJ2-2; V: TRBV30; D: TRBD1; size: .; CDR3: CARGTGGLSTGELFF; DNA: TGTGCCCGAGGGACAGGGGGCTTGTCGACCGGGGAGCTGTTTTTT
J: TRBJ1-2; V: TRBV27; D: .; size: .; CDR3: CASSATFPGESYGYTF; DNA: TGTGCCAGCAGTGCAACCTTCCCCGGGGAATCCTATGGCTACACCTTC
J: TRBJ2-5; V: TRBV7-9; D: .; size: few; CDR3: CASRNSAGTAAGETQYF; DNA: TGTGCCAGCAGGAACTCAGCCGGGACGGCGGCGGGGGAGACCCAGTACTTC
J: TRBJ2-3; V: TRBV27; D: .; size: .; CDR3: CASRPRPFRDTQYF; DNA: TGTGCCAGCAGACCCCGGCCCTTCCGGGATACGCAGTATTTT
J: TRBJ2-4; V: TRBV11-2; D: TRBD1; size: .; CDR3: CASSLGAGGELAKNIQYF; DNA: TGTGCCAGCAGCTTAGGGGCAGGGGGCGAACTAGCCAAAAACATTCAGTACTTC
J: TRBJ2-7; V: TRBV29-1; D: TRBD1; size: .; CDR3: CSVVGTGNHEQYF; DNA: TGCAGCGTTGTGGGGACAGGGAACCACGAGCAGTACTTC
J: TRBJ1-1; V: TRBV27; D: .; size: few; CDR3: CASSWRGPMNTEAFF; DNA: TGTGCCAGCAGCTGGAGGGGACCAATGAACACTGAAGCTTTCTTT
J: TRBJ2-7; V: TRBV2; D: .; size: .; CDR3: CASSGNYYEQYF; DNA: TGTGCCAGCAGTGGGAATTACTACGAGCAGTACTTC
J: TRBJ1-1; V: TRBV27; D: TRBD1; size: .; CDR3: CASSLISSGFLWDSDMNTEAFF; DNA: TGTGCCAGCAGTTTAATATCGTCGGGCTTTCTGTGGGACAGCGATATGAACACTGAAGCTTTCTTT
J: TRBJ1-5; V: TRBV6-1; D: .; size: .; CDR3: CASSRGVRSNQPQHF; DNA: TGTGCCAGCAGTCGGGGAGTCCGTAGCAATCAGCCCCAGCATTTT
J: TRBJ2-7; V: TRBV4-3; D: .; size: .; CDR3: CASSQVPRGYEQYF; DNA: TGCGCCAGCAGCCAAGTCCCTAGGGGCTACGAGCAGTACTTC
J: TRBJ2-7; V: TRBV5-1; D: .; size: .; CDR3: CASTLYQGGTYEQYF; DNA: TGCGCCAGCACCCTTTACCAAGGAGGAACCTACGAGCAGTACTTC
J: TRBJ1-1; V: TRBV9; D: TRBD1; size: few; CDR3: CASSATGGSDTEAFF; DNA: TGTGCCAGCAGCGCGACAGGGGGCTCGGACACTGAAGCTTTCTTT
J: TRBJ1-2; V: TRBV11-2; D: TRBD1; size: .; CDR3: CASSLEAFGLAGGYGYTF; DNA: TGTGCCAGCAGCTTAGAGGCATTCGGGCTGGCAGGGGGCTATGGCTACACCTTC
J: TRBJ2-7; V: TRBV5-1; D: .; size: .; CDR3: CASSGTPGYEQYF; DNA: TGCGCCAGCAGCGGGACACCCGGATACGAGCAGTACTTC
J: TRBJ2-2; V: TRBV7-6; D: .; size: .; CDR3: CASSSRDSRNTGELFF; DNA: TGTGCCAGCAGCTCCCGGGACTCTCGGAACACCGGGGAGCTGTTTTTT
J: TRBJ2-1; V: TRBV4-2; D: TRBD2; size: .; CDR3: CASSARLAGGPLMSYNEQFF; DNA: TGTGCCAGCAGCGCCCGACTAGCGGGAGGGCCCTTAATGTCCTACAATGAGCAGTTCTTC
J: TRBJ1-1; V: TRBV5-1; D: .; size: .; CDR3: CASSAFGENTEAFF; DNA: TGCGCCAGCAGCGCCTTCGGGGAGAACACTGAAGCTTTCTTT
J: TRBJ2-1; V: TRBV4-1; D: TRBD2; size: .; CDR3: CASSHTAGGPPAPYNEQFF; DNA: TGCGCCAGCAGCCATACAGCGGGAGGGCCGCCCGCCCCCTACAATGAGCAGTTCTTC
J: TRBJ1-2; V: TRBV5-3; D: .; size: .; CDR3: CARSLAPGQGLTGYTF; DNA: TGTGCCAGAAGTCTCGCCCCGGGACAAGGTTTAACCGGCTACACCTTC
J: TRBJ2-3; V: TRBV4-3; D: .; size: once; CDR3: CASSQGVRLFTDTQYF; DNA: TGCGCCAGCAGCCAAGGGGTCAGGTTATTCACAGATACGCAGTATTTT
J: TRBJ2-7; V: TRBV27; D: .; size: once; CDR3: CASSSGISYEQYF; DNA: TGTGCCAGCAGTTCCGGGATCTCCTACGAGCAGTACTTC
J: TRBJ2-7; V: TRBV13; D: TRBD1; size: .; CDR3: CASSPARQGRREQYF; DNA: TGTGCCAGCAGCCCCGCCAGACAGGGGAGACGCGAGCAGTACTTC
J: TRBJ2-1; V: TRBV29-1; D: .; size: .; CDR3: CSVESTSYRSSYNEQFF; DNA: TGCAGCGTTGAAAGCACTAGTTACAGAAGCTCCTACAATGAGCAGTTCTTC